Below are 7 T cell receptor beta chains sequenced from a single sample in a study of Graves' ophthalmopathy and Graves' hyperthyroidism. The authors amplified TCR beta CDR3 regions, and they did so from RNA transcripts for repertoire sequencing. HTBI primers were employed in first-round RT-PCR, then a second-round multiplex PCR followed. TCRdb recomputed calls from the multiplex PCR reads with MiXCR, one row per CDR3 protein. The top ten hold roughly 4.5% of the sample, which has 560,000 or so distinct CDR3 sequences, roughly 40% seen once. The sequenced sample was peripheral blood or thyroid tissue (not recorded which). The receptors come from an adult man with Graves' hyperthyroidism.

This clonotype was counted at least ten times. This chain links TRBV7-2 with TRBJ2-7; 10 bases line up with TRBD1. The CDR3 sequence is 15 residues long. The V segment lost 6 bases and the J segment 9 bases; nucleotides outside the gene matches: 14. In germline, CDR1 is SGHTA, CDR2 FQGNSA. The CDR3 loop reads CASRNTGTGAPGQYF. CDR3 nucleotides: TGTGCCAGCAGGAATACCGGGACAGGGGCTCCCGGGCAGTACTTC.

The chain employs TRBV27 and TRBJ1-2; the match to TRBD1 covers 8 bases. The CDR3 is 17 amino acids. The junction had 18 bases not matched to a gene; V was cut back by 4 bases and J by 8 bases. CDR1 MNHEY and CDR2 SMNVEV come from the germline V gene (reference sequence). DNA for the CDR3: TGTGCCAGCAGTTCAACCTCCCCCGTGACAGGGGCGGTCGGCTACACCTTC. Protein product: CASSSTSPVTGAVGYTF.

In its sample, this clonotype was seen many times. The chain links TRBV19 to TRBJ1-2, with a possible D match to TRBD1 (6 bases). Looked up from germline, CDR1 is LNHDA and CDR2 is SQIVND (reference sequence). The V end was cut by 4 bases, the J end by 5 bases, with 23 bases between. This CDR3 is built from 17 residues. The CDR3 region is CASSNELIQGEGYGYTF. The DNA for the CDR3 is TGTGCCAGTAGTAATGAATTAATACAGGGAGAAGGATATGGCTACACCTTC.

This clonotype was seen ten or more times. The chain uses TRBV7-2 and TRBJ1-4, with 7 bases that match TRBD1. Looked up from germline, CDR1 is SGHTA and CDR2 is FQGNSA. This CDR3 has 15 amino acids. The trim removed 1 base at V and 8 bases at J, leaving 7 bases unmatched. The CDR3 DNA reads TGTGCCAGCAGCTTAGGAGTCAGGGGGTCAGAAAAACTGTTTTTT. It is translated as CASSLGVRGSEKLFF.

This clonotype was picked up many times. The chain combines TRBV7-3 with TRBJ2-2, with D unclear. The CDR3 extends over 16 amino acids. CDR1 and CDR2 from the germline V gene are SGHTA and FQGTGA. The V end was cut by 5 bases, the J end by 0 bases, with 13 bases between. DNA of the CDR3: TGTGCCAGCAGCCCGCCCGGGCTGACGAACACCGGGGAGCTGTTTTTT. Protein product: CASSPPGLTNTGELFF.

This chain connects TRBV15 to TRBJ1-5; D may be TRBD1 (5 bases). Trimming cost V 1 base and J 14 bases, with 18 bases left between them. Germline CDR1 is LNHNV and CDR2 is YYDKDF (reference sequence). This CDR3 comprises 14 residues. CDR3 DNA sequence: TGTGCCACCAGCAGAGGGGACCGGGGACGCAATGAGCATTTT. Its translation: CATSRGDRGRNEHF.

This clonotype was seen ten or more times. The chain joins TRBV12-3 or TRBV12-4 to TRBJ2-7; TRBD2 agrees at 11 bases. V gave up 6 bases and J gave up 6 bases; unmatched junction bases: 10. CDR3 length: 15 amino acids. The CDR3 DNA follows: TGTGCCAGCAGAACCGGTAGCGGGAGGGTTGGCGAGCAGTACTTC. Translation gives CASRTGSGRVGEQYF.